These 17 T cell receptor beta chains were sequenced from one sample in a study of post-analysis software for immune sequencing data. Their specific antigens are unknown. Study results and caveats: There were a handful of TRBV segments more frequent in patients than controls, and TRBV5-6, TRBV5-1 and TRBV20-1 were among them.

The library was made from cDNA and included unique molecular identifiers. TCRdb called the PCR reads again in MiXCR, with one record for every CDR3 protein. This table has about 820,000 distinct CDR3 sequences, approximately 53% appearing once. The specimen sequenced was blood. Receptors were obtained from a girl aged 10-17 years with multiple sclerosis.

Only a few counts were recorded for this clonotype. The chain combines TRBV29-1 with TRBJ2-3; 14 bases are shared with TRBD2. This CDR3 comprises 16 residues. The germline gives CDR1 SQVTM, CDR2 ANQGSEA. Losses at the gene ends were 6 bases for V and 3 bases for J; bases not matched to a gene: 8. The CDR3 region has the DNA TGCAGCGTACCAGGGACTAGCGGGAGTGGGACAGATACGCAGTATTTT. Amino acids: CSVPGTSGSGTDTQYF.

This clonotype was observed a few times. The chain recombines TRBV20-1 with TRBJ2-3; D call uncertain. This CDR3 region has 13 residues. Germline V gene data show CDR1 as DFQATT and CDR2 as SNEGSKA (reference sequence). Trimming pared 2 bases from V and 11 bases from J, leaving 17 bases between. CDR3: CSARTLSDRGQYF. The DNA of the CDR3 is TGCAGTGCTAGAACCCTTAGTGACCGTGGGCAGTATTTT.

The chain uses TRBV6-1 and TRBJ2-1; D could derive from TRBD1 or TRBD2 (6 bases each). This CDR3 comprises 16 residues. The germline V and J ends were trimmed by 1 base and 0 bases, with 10 bases remaining between them. CDR1 MNHNS and CDR2 SASEGT come from the germline V gene. This CDR3 reads CASSEEGGYSYNEQFF. Here the CDR3 DNA reads TGTGCCAGCAGTGAAGAGGGGGGCTACTCCTACAATGAGCAGTTCTTC.

The chain carries TRBV6-1 and TRBJ2-7, with 15 positions matching TRBD2. The ends lost 7 bases at V and 6 bases at J; junction bases unmatched: 16. There are 18 residues in the CDR3. In germline, CDR1 is MNHNS, CDR2 SASEGT. DNA of the CDR3: TGTGCCAGCACCCTCATGACCGGACTAGCGGGAGGGACGGGCGAGCAGTACTTC. This codes for CASTLMTGLAGGTGEQYF.

The J gene is TRBJ1-5, the V gene TRBV29-1; 7 bases agree with TRBD1. Per germline, CDR1 SQVTM and CDR2 ANQGSEA. This CDR3 spans 14 amino acids. J was trimmed by 4 bases and V by 4 bases; bases with no gene match: 7. CDR3: CSVATGTANQPQHF. CDR3 DNA sequence: TGCAGCGTTGCCACCGGGACAGCGAATCAGCCCCAGCATTTT.

The chain carries TRBV29-1 and TRBJ2-4, with D possibly being TRBD2 (5 bases). V dropped 0 bases and J dropped 13 bases, with 19 bases sitting between them. CDR3 length equals 14 residues. Germline assignment: CDR1 SQVTM and CDR2 ANQGSEA. In DNA, the CDR3 is TGCAGCGTTGAAGATGGACTGCTCGTTGGAGAGCAGTACTTC. This sequence encodes CSVEDGLLVGEQYF.

Of note for this clonotype: At one end the junction does not follow the germline gene, possibly because of a read error. The chain uses TRBV20-1 and TRBJ2-7, with TRBD1 as a possible D gene (6 bases). The CDR3 covers 15 residues. The germline V gene has CDR1 DFQATT and CDR2 SNEGSKA (reference sequence). The CDR3 loop reads CSAREIGQSAYEQYF. In DNA form, the CDR3 reads TGCAGTGCCAGAGAGATCGGACAGTCGGCCTACGAGCAGTACTTC.

The genes are TRBV5-5 and TRBJ1-4, with TRBD1 identical over 7 bases. This CDR3 spans 15 amino acids. From germline, CDR1 is SGHKS and CDR2 YYEKEE (reference sequence). Germline trimming cut 4 bases from V and 2 bases from J; bases unmatched to any gene: 5. The CDR3 DNA sequence: TGTGCCAGCAGCGATCAGGGGGGTACTAATGAAAAACTGTTTTTT. It codes for CASSDQGGTNEKLFF.

The chain employs TRBV11-2 and TRBJ2-5, with TRBD2 identical over 8 bases. This CDR3 contains 15 residues. CDR1 and CDR2 from the germline V gene are SGHAT and FQNNGV. Unmatched junction bases numbered 10, after V lost 6 bases and J lost 4 bases. This chain's CDR3 is CASSKALAGGETQYF. The CDR3 DNA sequence: TGTGCCAGCAGTAAGGCGCTAGCGGGTGGAGAGACCCAGTACTTC.

This chain connects TRBV10-3 to TRBJ2-3, with 16 bases that match TRBD2. Germline values: CDR1 ENHRY, CDR2 SYGVKD. The CDR3 contains 16 residues. V lost 7 bases and J lost 4; bases outside the gene matches: 5. The CDR3 DNA reads as TGTGCCATCACCTCGGGGACTAGCGGGGGGGCAGATACGCAGTATTTT. This encodes CAITSGTSGGADTQYF.

This clonotype came up a few times. The gene calls are TRBV7-8 and TRBJ2-4; D gene ambiguous. The closer fit of TRBJ2-7 to the DNA end suggests the J call may be wrong. CDR3 length: 16 amino acids. Germline V gives CDR1 SGHVS, CDR2 FQNEAQ. The CDR3 nucleotides read TGTGCCAGCAGCGATCCACCCTCATTAGATAGGGACGAGCAGTACTTC. Translating it yields CASSDPPSLDRDEQYF.

The chain combines TRBV29-1 with TRBJ2-1; D is possibly TRBD1 (6 bases). Germline assignment: CDR1 SQVTM and CDR2 ANQGSEA. This CDR3 region has 14 residues. V was shortened by 3 bases and J by 2 bases, with 11 bases between the two germline ends. CDR3: CSVDQGLAYNEQFF. The CDR3 coding sequence is TGCAGCGTTGACCAGGGGTTGGCCTACAATGAGCAGTTCTTC.

J is TRBJ2-3 and V is TRBV6-5; TRBD2 aligns across 7 bases. CDR1 MNHEY and CDR2 SVGAGI come from the germline V gene. The CDR3 loop spans 15 amino acids. Losses at the gene ends were 6 bases for V and 0 bases for J; bases not matched to a gene: 6. CDR3 nucleotides: TGTGCCAGCAGCGAGCGGGGCCCTAGCACAGATACGCAGTATTTT. Translated: CASSERGPSTDTQYF.

Remarks on this clonotype: This CDR3 fails to terminate in the conserved phenylalanine or tryptophan, so it likely reflects a read error. V usage is TRBV29-1 and J usage is TRBJ2-2; 7 bases fit TRBD1. The CDR3 length is 14 residues. Unmatched junction bases numbered 4, after V lost 6 bases and J lost 0 bases. Germline V gene sequence: CDR1 SQVTM, CDR2 ANQGSEA. This CDR3 reads CSVRDSANTGELFL. The CDR3 DNA follows: TGCAGCGTCCGGGACAGCGCGAACACCGGGGAGCTGTTTTTG.

The CDR3 coding sequence is TGTGCCAGCAGCGGCGGGGCCCTCTCCTACGAGCAGTACTTC. It specifies CASSGGALSYEQYF. The rearrangement links TRBV12-3 or TRBV12-4 to TRBJ2-7, with D possibly being TRBD2 (6 bases). Between the trimmed V and J ends, which lost 6 bases and 0 bases, there was a span of 12 bases. This CDR3 region has 14 residues.

The rearrangement joins TRBV5-1 to TRBJ2-1; 9 nucleotides match TRBD1. Germline CDR1 and CDR2: SGHRS and YFSETQ. The length of the CDR3 is 14 residues. V lost 3 bases to trimming and J lost 9 bases; unmatched junction nucleotides: 7. The CDR3 region has the DNA TGCGCCAGCAGCTCACGGACAGGGGAGAGTGAGCAGTTCTTC. Translated: CASSSRTGESEQFF.

V is TRBV12-5 and J is TRBJ2-7; a weak D match, TRBD1 (5 bases). Germline V gene sequence: CDR1 LGHNT, CDR2 FRNRAP. The CDR3 length is 14 residues. With 7 bases removed from V and 0 bases from J, the gap between germline ends came to 13 bases. CDR3 DNA sequence: TGTGCTAGTGTATCAGACAGCTACTCCTACGAGCAGTACTTC. Protein product: CASVSDSYSYEQYF. Drawing the rest from reference TRBV12-5 and TRBJ2-7, the complete variable domain is DARVTQTPRHKVTEMGQEVTMRCQPILGHNTVFWYRQTMMQGLELLAYFRNRAPLDDSGMPKDRFSAEMPDATLATLKIQPSEPRDSAVYFCASVSDSYSYEQYFGPGTRLTVT.